The 21 T cell receptor beta chains given below trace back to one sample, sequenced in a study of PD-1 blockade in classical Hodgkin lymphoma. Generated by immunoSEQ multiplex PCR, the TCRdb table keeps only in-frame clones and is missing some. Here the sample spans fewer than 35,000 clones, 80% to 95% being singletons. As for time point: cycle 4 day 1 (C4D1), after 5 to 7 weeks of nivolumab. Exposure to brentuximab vedotin varied, and each patient had relapsed following autologous stem cell transplantation. It was by magnetic negative selection that CD4+ T cells were purified from thawed PBMCs. The sequencing here drew on CD4+ T cells from blood, taken before the fourth cycle of nivolumab. The receptors come from a human donor with classical Hodgkin lymphoma.

The chain employs TRBV20-1 and TRBJ2-7; D is ambiguous. The V gene's germline CDR1 is DFQATT and CDR2 SNEGSKA (reference sequence). The CDR3 spans 11 residues. The germline V and J ends were trimmed by 5 bases and 7 bases, with 12 bases remaining between them. The CDR3 DNA follows: TGCAGTGCTGCCCATTTGGGGGAGCAGTACTTC. This encodes CSAAHLGEQYF.

The chain couples TRBV5-1 to TRBJ2-1, with a possible D match to TRBD2 (6 bases). Trimming removed 4 bases from V and 12 bases from J, with 14 bases in between. Germline V CDR1 and CDR2: SGHRS, YFSETQ. There are 12 residues in the CDR3. CDR3 in DNA: TGCGCCAGCAGCCGCCCCGGGGGTGCGCAGTTCTTC. Its protein is CASSRPGGAQFF.

The CDR3 bases are TGCGCCAGCAGACTGGACAGGACCGGCTATGGCTACACCTTC. This sequence encodes CASRLDRTGYGYTF. V is TRBV10-1 and J is TRBJ1-2, with 7 bases that match TRBD1. The junction had 8 bases not matched to a gene; V was cut back by 6 bases and J by 4 bases. The CDR3 has 14 amino acids. The germline V gene encodes CDR1 WNHNN and CDR2 SYGVQD (reference sequence).

The chain carries TRBV14 and TRBJ2-1, with D possibly being TRBD2 (5 bases). V was pared by 1 base and J by 3 bases, with 19 bases between. The CDR3 sequence is 18 residues long. Germline-derived CDR1 and CDR2 are SGHDN and FVKESK. The CDR3 bases are TGTGCCAGCAGCCAAGGGCTTGTTCGGACTTCTTTCTACAATGAGCAGTTCTTC. Its protein is CASSQGLVRTSFYNEQFF. Looking up the rest from reference TRBV14 and TRBJ2-1 gives the full variable domain: EAGVTQFPSHSVIEKGQTVTLRCDPISGHDNLYWYRRVMGKEIKFLLHFVKESKQDESGMPNNRFLAERTGGTYSTLKVQPAELEDSGVYFCASSQGLVRTSFYNEQFFGPGTRLTVL.

The gene calls are TRBV10-3 and TRBJ2-7; no definite D call. This CDR3 has 15 amino acids. Germline V CDR1 and CDR2: ENHRY, SYGVKD. Trimming left V 10 bases short and J 1 base short, with 20 bases between. CDR3 in amino acids: CATISSAPNSYEQYF. The CDR3 DNA reads as TGTGCCACCATATCGTCAGCGCCAAATTCCTACGAGCAGTACTTC.

The rearrangement links TRBV29-1 to TRBJ1-2; 7 bases line up with TRBD1. CDR3 length: 12 residues. Germline CDR1 SQVTM, CDR2 ANQGSEA. J lost 4 bases, V lost 7 bases, and 6 bases had no gene match. The CDR3 DNA reads TGCAGCGGGAAAACAGGGGCCTATGGCTACACCTTC. Protein: CSGKTGAYGYTF.

The J gene is TRBJ2-3, the V gene TRBV28; D not certain. CDR1 and CDR2 from the germline V gene are MDHEN and SYDVKM. This CDR3 has 14 residues. V was clipped by 3 bases and J by 3 bases, with 10 bases between them. The CDR3 nucleotides read TGTGCCAGCAGTTTGTTAAGTGGGACAGATACGCAGTATTTT. Protein: CASSLLSGTDTQYF.

This rearrangement joins TRBV5-1 to TRBJ2-5; the D is unclear. This CDR3 is built from 13 residues. Germline assignment: CDR1 SGHRS and CDR2 YFSETQ. Trimming removed 5 bases from V and 2 bases from J, with 10 bases in between. In nucleotides, the CDR3 is TGCGCCAGCAGTCTAGGGAAGCAAGAGACCCAGTACTTC. Its translation is CASSLGKQETQYF.

This chain uses TRBV18 with TRBJ2-1; TRBD1 matches at 9 bases. CDR3 length: 17 amino acids. Germline V gene sequence: CDR1 KGHSH, CDR2 LQKENI. After removal of 0 bases from V and 6 bases from J, the junction contained 9 bases not matched to a gene. CDR3 region: CASSPPGQGSWGNEQFF. The CDR3 DNA reads as TGTGCCAGCTCACCACCGGGACAGGGTAGTTGGGGCAATGAGCAGTTCTTC.

A note on this clone: Within the sample, other DNA sequences also encode this same CDR3. The chain couples TRBV28 to TRBJ1-5, with D maybe TRBD1 (5 bases). Trimming cost V 2 bases and J 7 bases, with 9 bases left between them. This CDR3 has 13 amino acids. In germline, CDR1 is MDHEN, CDR2 SYDVKM. CDR3 nucleotide sequence: TGTGCCAGCAGTTTAACAGGTGCGCAGCCCCAGCATTTT. Translating it yields CASSLTGAQPQHF.

CDR3 sequence (DNA): TGTGCCAGCAGCTTTCGGGCCCTGACAGGGGCATTGAGTCAGCCCCAGCATTTT. Its translation is CASSFRALTGALSQPQHF. This rearrangement joins TRBV5-5 to TRBJ1-5; 8 bases are a match to TRBD1. The CDR3 has 18 amino acids. Germline V CDR1 and CDR2: SGHKS, YYEKEE (reference sequence). V trimming: 2 bases; J trimming: 6 bases; junction bases outside the gene matches: 16.

This chain connects TRBV27 to TRBJ2-3; 7 positions match TRBD2. Germline CDR1 MNHEY, CDR2 SMNVEV (reference sequence). The CDR3 consists of 16 residues. The J segment lost 7 bases and the V segment lost 7 bases, leaving 17 bases of the junction unmatched. In DNA, the CDR3 is TGTGCCAGCACCACCCTGTTTAAGGGCGGGAGAAATACGCAGTATTTT. It translates to CASTTLFKGGRNTQYF.

The rearrangement joins TRBV18 to TRBJ2-7; either TRBD1 or TRBD2 may supply D (6 bases each). Trimming left V 4 bases short and J 4 bases short, with 20 bases between. Germline V lookup: CDR1 KGHSH, CDR2 LQKENI. The CDR3 length is 16 residues. The CDR3 loop reads CASSLPRGQGKYEQYF. CDR3 DNA: TGTGCCAGCTCACTCCCCCGGGGGCAGGGGAAATACGAGCAGTACTTC.

The chain has TRBV11-3 and TRBJ2-7; D tentatively reads TRBD1 or TRBD2 (7 bases each). V was pared by 7 bases and J by 5 bases, with 18 bases between. Germline CDR1 is SGHNT and CDR2 is YENEEA. This CDR3 spans 14 amino acids. The CDR3, as DNA: TGTGCCAGCACCAAAAGGGCAGGGGGGGACGAGCAGTACTTC. Protein: CASTKRAGGDEQYF.

The gene calls are TRBV5-8 and TRBJ1-4, with 8 bases matching TRBD1. CDR1 is SGHTS, CDR2 YDEGEE, per germline. This CDR3 has 16 residues. V trimming: 4 bases; J trimming: 3 bases; junction bases outside the gene matches: 8. CDR3 residues: CASSDLLTGANEKLFF. The CDR3 bases are TGTGCCAGCAGCGATCTCCTGACAGGGGCTAATGAAAAACTGTTTTTT.

This clone turned up a few times. The chain employs TRBV10-2 and TRBJ1-5, with a tentative D call TRBD1 (6 bases). V shed 0 bases and J shed 3 bases, with 9 bases lying between them. Germline V lookup: CDR1 WSHSY, CDR2 SAAADI. The CDR3 is 15 residues long. CDR3 DNA sequence: TGCGCCAGCAGTGAGTCTTCAGGGGTCAATCAGCCCCAGCATTTT. Translation gives CASSESSGVNQPQHF.

This clone was observed a handful of times. The CDR3 nucleotides read TGTGCCAGCAGTGTTCGGACAGGGGCGTATGGCTACACCTTC. This sequence encodes CASSVRTGAYGYTF. This chain links TRBV2 with TRBJ1-2; 9 bases are shared with TRBD1. The germline CDR1 and CDR2 sequences are SNHLY and FYNNEI. V trimming: 4 bases; J trimming: 5 bases; junction bases outside the gene matches: 5. The CDR3 has 14 amino acids.

This sequence joins TRBV6-6 and TRBJ1-4; D unresolved. Trimming cost V 7 bases and J 2 bases, with 5 bases left between them. Germline V lookup: CDR1 MNHNY, CDR2 SVGAGI (reference sequence). This CDR3 has 12 amino acids. CDR3 nucleotides: TGTGCCAGCACGTTTACTAATGAAAAACTGTTTTTT. It translates to CASTFTNEKLFF.

This chain joins TRBV30 and TRBJ2-3; 12 bases agree with TRBD2. The trim removed 8 bases at V and 4 bases at J, leaving 10 bases unmatched. The CDR3 extends over 15 amino acids. Germline V gives CDR1 GTSNPN, CDR2 SVGIG (reference sequence). The CDR3 DNA follows: TGTGCCGGTAGACTAGCGGGAGTATTGGCAGATACGCAGTATTTT. Translation gives CAGRLAGVLADTQYF.

The genes are TRBV28 and TRBJ1-3; possibly TRBD1 for D (5 bases). The V gene's germline CDR1 is MDHEN and CDR2 SYDVKM. The length of the CDR3 is 15 residues. Trimming removed 5 bases at V and 3 bases at J, with 14 bases between. Here the CDR3 reads CASSPPRGLGNTIYF. CDR3 nucleotides: TGTGCCAGCAGTCCCCCTAGGGGCCTTGGAAACACCATATATTTT.

The chain recombines TRBV10-2 with TRBJ2-1; 7 bases agree with TRBD2. The CDR3 is 14 amino acids. With V trimmed by 8 bases and J by 0 bases, 4 bases remained unmatched. Germline assignment: CDR1 WSHSY and CDR2 SAAADI. As DNA, the CDR3 is TGCGCCAGCGCGGCGGGAGCCTCCTACAATGAGCAGTTCTTC. Its translation: CASAAGASYNEQFF.